This T cell receptor (beta chain) was sequenced in a study of shared clonotypes between healthy human individuals. CDR1 and CDR2 (germline): SGHTS, YDEGEE. Trimming cost V 0 bases and J 5 bases; bases outside gene matches: 6. The CDR3 has 15 residues. Clones were sequenced by immunoSEQ multiplex PCR, and TCRdb holds only the in-frame ones, with some missing. The sample has some 2,100,000 clones; just over 90% are singletons. Naive CD8 cells were CD45RO-negative, positively selected for CCR7, excluding terminally differentiated effector memory CD45RA+ cells. Sequenced material: naive CD8+ T cells from PBMCs. The receptor was isolated from a man in his late teens or twenties in good health. Some clones in this sample may be carry-over from other donors' samples. V usage is TRBV5-8 and J usage is TRBJ2-7; 9 nucleotides line up with TRBD1. CDR3 nucleotides: TGTGCCAGCAGCTTGGTCGGGACAGGGTTCGACGAGCAGTACTTC. It is translated as CASSLVGTGFDEQYF. Using reference TRBV5-8 and TRBJ2-7 for the parts outside the CDR3, the full variable domain is EAGVTQSPTHLIKTRGQQATLRCSPISGHTSVYWYQQALGLGLQFLLWYDEGEERNRGNFPPRFSGRQFPNYSSELNVNALELEDSALYLCASSLVGTGFDEQYFGPGTRLTVT.